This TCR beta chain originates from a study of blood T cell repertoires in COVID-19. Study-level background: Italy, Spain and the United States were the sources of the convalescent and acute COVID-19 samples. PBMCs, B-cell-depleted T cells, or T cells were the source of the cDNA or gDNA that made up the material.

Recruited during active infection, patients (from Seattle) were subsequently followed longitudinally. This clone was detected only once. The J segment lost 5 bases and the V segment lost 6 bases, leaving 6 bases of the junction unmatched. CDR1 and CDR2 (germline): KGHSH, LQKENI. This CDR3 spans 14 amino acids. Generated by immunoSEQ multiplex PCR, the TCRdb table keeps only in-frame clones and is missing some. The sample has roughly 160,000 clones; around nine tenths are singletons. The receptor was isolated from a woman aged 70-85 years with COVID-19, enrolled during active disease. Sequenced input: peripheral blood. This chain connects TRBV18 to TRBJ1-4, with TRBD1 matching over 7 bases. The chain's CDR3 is CASSHGTENEKLFF. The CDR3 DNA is TGTGCCAGCTCCCACGGGACAGAGAATGAAAAACTGTTTTTT.